The clone carrying this TCR beta chain was counted at least ten times. What it binds is unknown. The data originate from a study of T cells in Graves' hyperthyroidism and ophthalmopathy. The overall study: Before treatment of any kind, peripheral blood was taken at initial diagnosis.

CDR1 and CDR2 from the germline V gene are LNHDA and SQIVND (reference sequence). V dropped 4 bases and J dropped 7 bases, with 11 bases sitting between them. This CDR3 region has 14 residues. Regarding the study as a whole: Blood also held most thyroid clonotypes expanded beyond 0.001. Ophthalmopathy could be told apart from stable hyperthyroidism with a 13 V-J model.

Clinicians diagnosed patients from clinical symptoms, serum thyroxine and TRAb, thyroid ultrasound and orbital computed tomography. The CDR3 regions of TCR beta were amplified from RNA transcripts. RT-PCR in the first round (using the HTBI primer set) targeted the TCR CDR3. TCRdb used MiXCR to reprocess the multiplex PCR reads, holding one entry per CDR3 protein. The table shows fewer than 300,000 distinct CDR3 sequences, with less than 30% occurring only once. The sample consisted of blood. The receptor was derived from a man aged 35 to 55 with Graves' hyperthyroidism that later progressed to Graves' ophthalmopathy. V gene TRBV19 combines with J gene TRBJ1-6, with D possibly matching TRBD1 (5 bases). The CDR3 DNA sequence: TGTGCCAGTAGTACCAAGGGGTTCAATTCACCCCTCCACTTT. It specifies CASSTKGFNSPLHF.